These 14 T cell receptor beta chains share one sample of origin, sequenced in a study of T cell responses to AZD1222 COVID-19 vaccine. Clones were read by immunoSEQ multiplex PCR, and TCRdb kept only the in-frame ones, dropping some. The profile shows 110,000 or so clones, roughly 84% of them singletons. This specimen was peripheral blood, taken 28 days after the second AZD1222 dose. The receptors come from an adult who received the AZD1222 COVID-19 vaccine.

As DNA, the CDR3 is TGTGCCAGCAGTCTCCAGGGGGGCCGCTCTGGAAACACCATATATTTT. It encodes CASSLQGGRSGNTIYF. The chain uses TRBV2 and TRBJ1-3; 7 bases are shared with TRBD1. The V segment lost 5 bases and the J segment 0 bases; nucleotides outside the gene matches: 7. The CDR3 spans 16 residues. CDR1 is SNHLY and CDR2 is FYNNEI in the germline V gene.

The V and J genes are TRBV15 and TRBJ2-7, with 10 bases identical to TRBD1. Germline CDR1 is LNHNV and CDR2 is YYDKDF (reference sequence). This CDR3 has 15 amino acids. V shed 1 base and J 3 bases; nucleotides not matched to a gene: 3. CDR3: CATSRGTGGNYEQYF. The CDR3, as DNA: TGTGCCACCAGCAGAGGGACAGGGGGGAACTACGAGCAGTACTTC.

The chain couples TRBV18 to TRBJ2-7, with 8 bases lining up with TRBD1. V gave up 5 bases and J gave up 2 bases; unmatched junction bases: 8. Per germline, CDR1 KGHSH and CDR2 LQKENI. There are 15 residues in the CDR3. CDR3 nucleotide sequence: TGTGCCAGCTCATTGACAGGGGAACCAACCTACGAGCAGTACTTC. This encodes CASSLTGEPTYEQYF.

The V and J genes are TRBV27 and TRBJ2-1, with D unclear. Germline CDR1 reads MNHEY; CDR2 reads SMNVEV (reference sequence). Deletions cut 3 bases from V and 8 bases from J, with 20 bases between. The CDR3 covers 16 residues. CDR3 sequence: CASSFFFADRPDEQFF. The CDR3 DNA reads as TGTGCCAGCAGTTTTTTTTTCGCGGACCGTCCCGATGAGCAGTTCTTC.

This chain joins TRBV18 and TRBJ1-1; TRBD1 might be the D (5 bases). CDR1 and CDR2 (germline): KGHSH, LQKENI. V was trimmed by 7 bases and J by 1 base, leaving 10 bases between them. This CDR3 contains 13 residues. The CDR3 here is CASYLTENTEAFF. The CDR3 nucleotides are TGTGCCAGCTACCTGACAGAGAACACTGAAGCTTTCTTT.

V gene TRBV7-3 combines with J gene TRBJ2-5, with D possibly being TRBD1 or TRBD2 (5 bases each). Germline CDR1 is SGHTA and CDR2 is FQGTGA. The CDR3 is 15 residues long. The germline V and J ends were trimmed by 1 base and 1 base, with 10 bases remaining between them. In nucleotides, the CDR3 is TGTGCCAGCAGCTTAATGGGGGAAACCCAAGAGACCCAGTACTTC. Translated, it gives CASSLMGETQETQYF. Based on the CDR3 plus reference TRBV7-3 and TRBJ2-5, the full variable domain is GAGVSQTPSNKVTEKGKYVELRCDPISGHTALYWYRQSLGQGPEFLIYFQGTGAADDSGLPNDRFFAVRPEGSVSTLKIQRTERGDSAVYLCASSLMGETQETQYFGPGTRLLVL.

The CDR3 region has the DNA TGTGCCAGCAGGGGGGAGGGCAGCCACAATAATTCACCCCTCCACTTT. Encoded protein: CASRGEGSHNNSPLHF. The V gene is TRBV2, the J gene TRBJ1-6; D is perhaps TRBD1 (5 bases). Germline CDR1 is SNHLY and CDR2 is FYNNEI. The CDR3 runs to 16 residues. Trimming took off 6 bases at V and 5 bases at J, with 17 bases between the two ends.

In its sample, this clone was seen a few times. This sequence joins TRBV4-3 and TRBJ1-1; D not resolved. The CDR3 is 13 amino acids. Germline CDR1 LGHNA, CDR2 YSLEER. Deletions cut 1 base from V and 4 bases from J, with 7 bases between. CDR3 amino acids: CASSQGDTTEAFF. CDR3 DNA: TGCGCCAGCAGCCAAGGAGACACCACTGAAGCTTTCTTT.

This clone has only one observation. The chain couples TRBV5-1 to TRBJ2-7, with a tentative D call TRBD1 (6 bases). Germline V gene sequence: CDR1 SGHRS, CDR2 YFSETQ. Between the trimmed V and J ends, which lost 4 bases and 4 bases, there was a span of 18 bases. The CDR3 is made up of 15 amino acids. The CDR3 DNA is TGCGCCAGCAGCCGCCTCGGGCAGGGGAAGTACGAGCAGTACTTC. Its translation: CASSRLGQGKYEQYF.

The CDR3 sequence is CASSQTGLSTDTQYF. CDR3 sequence (DNA): TGCGCCAGCAGCCAAACCGGCCTTTCCACAGATACGCAGTATTTT. The chain employs TRBV4-1 and TRBJ2-3; unclear D gene. V shed 2 bases and J shed 2 bases, with 11 bases lying between them. Germline values: CDR1 MGHRA, CDR2 YSYEKL. The CDR3 is 15 amino acids.

The chain couples TRBV6-5 to TRBJ2-1; 9 positions match TRBD1. This CDR3 comprises 14 residues. Germline assignment: CDR1 MNHEY and CDR2 SVGAGI. V was pared by 5 bases and J by 8 bases, with 7 bases of the junction left unmatched. This CDR3 is CASSKDRGNHEQFF. For the CDR3, the DNA is TGTGCCAGCAGTAAGGACAGGGGTAACCATGAGCAGTTCTTC.

This chain connects TRBV7-8 to TRBJ1-5, with D possibly TRBD1 on 5 matching bases. The CDR3 loop spans 14 amino acids. The germline V gene has CDR1 SGHVS and CDR2 FQNEAQ. Trimming took off 3 bases at V and 1 base at J, with 7 bases between the two ends. The CDR3 here is CASSFRGSNQPQHF. CDR3 DNA sequence: TGTGCCAGCAGCTTTCGGGGGAGCAATCAGCCCCAGCATTTT.

V gene TRBV27 combines with J gene TRBJ2-5; the match to TRBD2 covers 14 bases. The CDR3 runs to 16 residues. Germline CDR1 MNHEY, CDR2 SMNVEV (reference sequence). With V trimmed by 5 bases and J by 4 bases, 6 bases remained unmatched. CDR3: CASSRRGLAGGETQYF. The CDR3 DNA is TGTGCCAGCAGTCGCCGTGGACTAGCGGGAGGAGAGACCCAGTACTTC.

The genes are TRBV3-1 (or the pseudogene TRBV3-2) and TRBJ2-7, with 9 bases fitting TRBD2. This CDR3 spans 16 amino acids. Germline CDR1 LGHDT, CDR2 YNNKEL (reference sequence). The V gene end was trimmed by 2 bases and the J gene end by 6 bases; junction bases not matched to a gene: 11. Here the CDR3 DNA reads TGTGCCAGCAGCCAAAACGGTCTAGCGGGGCGGGGCGAGCAGTACTTC. As protein: CASSQNGLAGRGEQYF.